This T cell receptor (beta chain) was recovered during a study of CD8+ T cells in alopecia areata. Looking at the study overall: Patients in the treated group were given tofacitinib by mouth, 5 to 10 mg twice a day. Tofacitinib ran 6 to 18 months, followed by 6 months off drug.

Isolated RNA was reverse transcribed into cDNA used as the sequencing template. The repertoire was sequenced with immunoSEQ multiplex PCR; TCRdb's copy has only in-frame clones and lacks some. Of about 150,000 clones listed, about 90% are singletons. With regard to this clone: The target antigen is unknown.

Germline values: CDR1 SQVTM, CDR2 ANQGSEA. This CDR3 contains 15 residues. The V end lost 1 base, the J end lost 2 bases, and 15 bases lay between the germline ends. PBMCs were stained for CD3, CD4 and CD8, and CD4+ and CD8+ T cells were sorted. The study, taken as a whole, reports: Lesional scalp exceeded normal scalp in clonality, especially in alopecia totalis/universalis.

The clonotype was recovered from a human donor with alopecia areata. Sequences were derived from CD8+ T cells sorted from blood, sampled at week 0. This sequence joins TRBV29-1 and TRBJ2-7; D gene uncertain. The CDR3 loop is CSVEVQDGRTYEQYF. CDR3 in DNA: TGCAGCGTTGAAGTCCAGGACGGCCGAACCTACGAGCAGTACTTC.